This passage covers 8 T cell receptor beta chains from one sample sequenced in a study of Graves' ophthalmopathy and Graves' hyperthyroidism. Beta-chain TCR CDR3 regions were amplified from RNA transcripts. Second-round multiplex PCR came after first-round RT-PCR with HTBI primers. MiXCR was run by TCRdb on the multiplex PCR reads, yielding one entry per CDR3 protein. Of around 1.1 million distinct CDR3 sequences listed, 35% to 40% are singletons. Sequenced input: peripheral blood or thyroid tissue (not recorded which). Every receptor here comes from an adult man with Graves' hyperthyroidism.

The J gene is TRBJ2-7, the V gene TRBV20-1; no reliable D call. V lost 2 bases and J lost 3, with 17 bases in between. The CDR3 sequence is 15 residues long. From germline, CDR1 is DFQATT and CDR2 SNEGSKA (reference sequence). CDR3 sequence (DNA): TGCAGTGCTAGATTCGTTGGCGGTACCCGCTACGAGCAGTACTTC. It codes for CSARFVGGTRYEQYF.

The table lists this clonotype with a few counts. V is TRBV12-3 or TRBV12-4 and J is TRBJ2-7; either TRBD1 or TRBD2 may supply D (6 bases each). Trimming removed 4 bases from V and 6 bases from J, with 19 bases in between. This CDR3 comprises 15 residues. CDR3 DNA sequence: TGTGCCAGCAGTTCTCCTGGGAGGTTAGGGGGCGAGCAGTACTTC. Translated, it gives CASSSPGRLGGEQYF.

The chain recombines TRBV29-1 with TRBJ1-2; D gene uncertain. The CDR3 runs to 17 residues. The V and J ends lost 1 base and 2 bases respectively, with 20 bases between them. In germline, CDR1 is SQVTM, CDR2 ANQGSEA. The CDR3 loop reads CSVEVASSVSGNYGYTF. The CDR3 DNA sequence: TGCAGCGTTGAAGTCGCCAGCAGTGTGTCCGGGAACTATGGCTACACCTTC.

The chain joins TRBV9 to TRBJ2-5; the match to TRBD1 covers 9 bases. CDR3 length: 15 amino acids. After removal of 3 bases from V and 7 bases from J, the junction contained 10 bases not matched to a gene. Germline assignment: CDR1 SGDLS and CDR2 YYNGEE. CDR3: CASSGGDRVWGTQYF. As DNA, the CDR3 is TGTGCCAGCAGCGGGGGGGACAGGGTATGGGGGACCCAGTACTTC.

The gene calls are TRBV30 and TRBJ1-5; D uncertain. Germline V gives CDR1 GTSNPN, CDR2 SVGIG (reference sequence). The V gene lost 2 bases and the J gene lost 2 bases, with 7 bases spanning the gap. The CDR3 spans 13 residues. CDR3 bases: TGTGCCTGGAGTTCAGGAGGCAATCAGCCCCAGCATTTT. Translated, it gives CAWSSGGNQPQHF.

The J gene is TRBJ1-1, the V gene TRBV29-1; the D is unclear. There are 14 residues in the CDR3. Trimming removed 0 bases from V and 1 base from J, with 9 bases in between. The V gene's germline CDR1 is SQVTM and CDR2 ANQGSEA. CDR3 sequence (DNA): TGCAGCGTTGAAGATTTGGACGGGAACACTGAAGCTTTCTTT. This translates into CSVEDLDGNTEAFF.

This clonotype occurred many times. The chain carries TRBV19 and TRBJ1-6; unclear D gene. V was cut by 0 bases and J by 9 bases, with 12 bases left in between. This CDR3 is 15 amino acids long. Per the germline V gene, CDR1 is LNHDA and CDR2 is SQIVND (reference sequence). The CDR3 sequence: CASSIDGNRGSPLHF. CDR3 in DNA: TGTGCCAGTAGTATAGATGGCAACCGGGGTTCACCCCTCCACTTT.

At least ten counts were recorded for this clonotype. This sequence joins TRBV7-6 and TRBJ2-7; 9 positions agree with TRBD1. The CDR3 loop spans 15 amino acids. The germline gives CDR1 SGHVS, CDR2 FNYEAQ. J lost 3 bases, V lost 5 bases, and 8 bases had no gene match. CDR3 region: CASSDRQGVNYEQYF. DNA for the CDR3: TGTGCCAGCAGCGACAGACAGGGGGTTAACTACGAGCAGTACTTC. The variable domain in full, completed from reference TRBV7-6 and TRBJ2-7, reads GAGVSQSPRYKVTKRGQDVALRCDPISGHVSLYWYRQALGQGPEFLTYFNYEAQQDKSGLPNDRFSAERPEGSISTLTIQRTEQRDSAMYRCASSDRQGVNYEQYFGPGTRLTVT.